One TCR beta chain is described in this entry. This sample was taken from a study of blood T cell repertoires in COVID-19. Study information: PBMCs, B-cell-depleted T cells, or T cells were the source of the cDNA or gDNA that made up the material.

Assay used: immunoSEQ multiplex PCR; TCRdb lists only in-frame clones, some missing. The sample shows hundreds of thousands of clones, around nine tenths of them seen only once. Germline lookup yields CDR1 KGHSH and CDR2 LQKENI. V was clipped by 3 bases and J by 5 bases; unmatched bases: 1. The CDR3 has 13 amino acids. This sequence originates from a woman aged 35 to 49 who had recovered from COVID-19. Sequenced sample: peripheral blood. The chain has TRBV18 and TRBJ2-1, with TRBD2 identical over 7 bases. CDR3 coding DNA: TGTGCCAGCTCACCCAGCGGGGACAATGAGCAGTTCTTC. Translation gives CASSPSGDNEQFF.